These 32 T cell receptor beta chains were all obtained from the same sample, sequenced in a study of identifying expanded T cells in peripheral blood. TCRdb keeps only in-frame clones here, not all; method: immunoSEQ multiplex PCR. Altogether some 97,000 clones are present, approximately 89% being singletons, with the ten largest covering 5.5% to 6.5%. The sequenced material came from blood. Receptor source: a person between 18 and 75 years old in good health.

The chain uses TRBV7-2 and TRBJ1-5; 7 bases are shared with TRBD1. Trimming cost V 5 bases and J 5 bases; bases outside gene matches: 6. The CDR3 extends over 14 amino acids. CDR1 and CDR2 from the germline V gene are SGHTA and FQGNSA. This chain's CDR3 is CASSIQGPDQPQHF. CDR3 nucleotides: TGTGCCAGCAGCATACAGGGGCCCGATCAGCCCCAGCATTTT.

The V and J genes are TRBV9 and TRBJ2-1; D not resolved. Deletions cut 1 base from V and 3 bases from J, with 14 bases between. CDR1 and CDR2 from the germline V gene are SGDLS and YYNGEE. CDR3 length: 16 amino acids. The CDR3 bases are TGTGCCAGCAGCGTATACCGGTCCCTATTCTACAATGAGCAGTTCTTC. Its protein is CASSVYRSLFYNEQFF.

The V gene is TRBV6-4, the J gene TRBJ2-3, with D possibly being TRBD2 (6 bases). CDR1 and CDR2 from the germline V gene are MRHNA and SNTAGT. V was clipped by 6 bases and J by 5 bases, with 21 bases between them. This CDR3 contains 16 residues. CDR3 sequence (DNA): TGTGCCAGCAGCCCGAACCTAGCAAACGGGGGAGATACGCAGTATTTT. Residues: CASSPNLANGGDTQYF.

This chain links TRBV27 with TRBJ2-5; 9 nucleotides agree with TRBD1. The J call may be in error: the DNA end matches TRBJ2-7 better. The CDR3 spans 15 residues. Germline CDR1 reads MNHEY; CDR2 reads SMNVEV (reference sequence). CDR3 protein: CASSPLPGQGYEQYF. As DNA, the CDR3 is TGTGCCAGCAGTCCACTCCCGGGACAGGGCTACGAGCAGTACTTC.

The CDR3 is CAISEVPGDGNQPQHF. The CDR3 coding sequence is TGTGCCATCAGTGAGGTACCAGGGGATGGCAATCAGCCCCAGCATTTT. The chain carries TRBV10-3 and TRBJ1-5, with D possibly matching TRBD1 (6 bases). Trimming took 2 bases from V and 2 from J, leaving 13 bases between them. CDR3 length: 16 amino acids. The germline V gene encodes CDR1 ENHRY and CDR2 SYGVKD.

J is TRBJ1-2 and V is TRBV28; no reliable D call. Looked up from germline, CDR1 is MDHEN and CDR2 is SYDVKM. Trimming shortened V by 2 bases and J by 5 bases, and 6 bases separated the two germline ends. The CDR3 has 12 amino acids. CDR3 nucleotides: TGTGCCAGCAGTTTAGACGGGTATGGCTACACCTTC. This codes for CASSLDGYGYTF.

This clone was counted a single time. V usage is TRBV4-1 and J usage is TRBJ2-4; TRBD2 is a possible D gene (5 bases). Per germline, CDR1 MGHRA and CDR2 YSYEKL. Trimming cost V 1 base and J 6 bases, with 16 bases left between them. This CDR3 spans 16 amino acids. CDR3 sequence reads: CASSQVAAVSRNIQYF. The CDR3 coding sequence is TGCGCCAGCAGCCAAGTCGCAGCGGTGAGCAGAAACATTCAGTACTTC.

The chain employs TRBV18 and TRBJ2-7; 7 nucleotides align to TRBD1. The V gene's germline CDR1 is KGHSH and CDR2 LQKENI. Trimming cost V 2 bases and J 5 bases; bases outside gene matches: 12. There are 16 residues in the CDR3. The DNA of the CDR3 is TGTGCCAGCTCACCATCCCCACTACTAGGGACAGACGAGCAGTACTTC. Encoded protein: CASSPSPLLGTDEQYF.

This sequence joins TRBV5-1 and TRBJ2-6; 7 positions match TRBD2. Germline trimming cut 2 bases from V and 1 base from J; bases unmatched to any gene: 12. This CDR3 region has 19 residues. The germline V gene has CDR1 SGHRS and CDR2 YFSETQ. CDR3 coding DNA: TGCGCCAGCAGCTTTCGACCCAGTAGGGAGGGATCTGGGGCCAACGTCCTGACTTTC. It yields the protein CASSFRPSREGSGANVLTF.

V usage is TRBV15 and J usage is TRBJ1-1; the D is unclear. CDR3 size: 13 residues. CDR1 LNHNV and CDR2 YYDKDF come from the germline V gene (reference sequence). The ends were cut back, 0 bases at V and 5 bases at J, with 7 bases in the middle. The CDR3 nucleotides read TGTGCCACCAGCAGAGATTTGGTAACTGAAGCTTTCTTT. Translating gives CATSRDLVTEAFF.

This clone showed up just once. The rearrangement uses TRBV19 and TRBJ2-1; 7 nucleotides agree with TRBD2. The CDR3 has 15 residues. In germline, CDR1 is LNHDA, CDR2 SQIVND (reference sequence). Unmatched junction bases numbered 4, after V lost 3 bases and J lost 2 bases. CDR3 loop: CASSMRAGAYNEQFF. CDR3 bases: TGTGCCAGTAGTATGAGGGCGGGGGCCTACAATGAGCAGTTCTTC. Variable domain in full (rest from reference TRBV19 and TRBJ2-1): DGGITQSPKYLFRKEGQNVTLSCEQNLNHDAMYWYRQDPGQGLRLIYYSQIVNDFQKGDIAEGYSVSREKKESFPLTVTSAQKNPTAFYLCASSMRAGAYNEQFFGPGTRLTVL.

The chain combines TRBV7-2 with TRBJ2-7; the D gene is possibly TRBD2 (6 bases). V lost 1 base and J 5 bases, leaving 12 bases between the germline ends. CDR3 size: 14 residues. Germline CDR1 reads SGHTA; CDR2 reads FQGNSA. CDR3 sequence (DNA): TGTGCCAGCAGCTTAGGACTAGGCGCCCACGAGCAGTACTTC. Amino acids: CASSLGLGAHEQYF.

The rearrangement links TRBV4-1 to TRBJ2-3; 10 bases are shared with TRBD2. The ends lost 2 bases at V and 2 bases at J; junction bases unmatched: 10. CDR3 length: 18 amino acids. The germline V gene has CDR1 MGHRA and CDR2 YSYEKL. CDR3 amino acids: CASSQLLSGTSVTDTQYF. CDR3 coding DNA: TGCGCCAGCAGCCAACTCCTATCCGGGACTAGCGTCACAGATACGCAGTATTTT.

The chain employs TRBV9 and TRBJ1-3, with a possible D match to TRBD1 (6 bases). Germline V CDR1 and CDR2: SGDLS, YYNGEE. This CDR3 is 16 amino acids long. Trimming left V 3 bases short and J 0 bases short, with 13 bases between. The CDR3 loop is CASSAVGQSSGNTIYF. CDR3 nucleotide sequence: TGTGCCAGCAGCGCGGTGGGACAAAGCTCTGGAAACACCATATATTTT.

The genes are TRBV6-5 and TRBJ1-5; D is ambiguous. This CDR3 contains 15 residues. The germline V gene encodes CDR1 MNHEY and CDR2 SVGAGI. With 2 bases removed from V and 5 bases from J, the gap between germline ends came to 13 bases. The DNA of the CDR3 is TGTGCCAGCAGTTACCGCCCCGGACGCTATCAGCCCCAGCATTTT. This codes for CASSYRPGRYQPQHF.

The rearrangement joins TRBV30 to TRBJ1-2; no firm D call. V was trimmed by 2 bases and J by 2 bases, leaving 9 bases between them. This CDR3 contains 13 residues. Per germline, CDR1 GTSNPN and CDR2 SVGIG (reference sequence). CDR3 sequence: CAWSPTVNYGYTF. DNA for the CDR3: TGTGCCTGGAGTCCGACTGTCAACTATGGCTACACCTTC. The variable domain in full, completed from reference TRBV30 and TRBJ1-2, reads SQTIHQWPATLVQPVGSPLSLECTVEGTSNPNLYWYRQAAGRGLQLLFYSVGIGQISSEVPQNLSASRPQDRQFILSSKKLLLSDSGFYLCAWSPTVNYGYTFGSGTRLTVV.

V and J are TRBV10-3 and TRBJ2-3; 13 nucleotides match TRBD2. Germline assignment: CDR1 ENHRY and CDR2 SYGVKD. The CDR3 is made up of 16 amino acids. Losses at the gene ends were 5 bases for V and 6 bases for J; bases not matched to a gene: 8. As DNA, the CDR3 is TGTGCCATCAGTTCCACTAGCGGGGGGGCCATGGATACGCAGTATTTT. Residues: CAISSTSGGAMDTQYF.

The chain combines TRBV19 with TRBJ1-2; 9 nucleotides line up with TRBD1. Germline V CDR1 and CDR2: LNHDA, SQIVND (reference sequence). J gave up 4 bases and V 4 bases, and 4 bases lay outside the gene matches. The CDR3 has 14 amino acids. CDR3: CASSRNRGPYGYTF. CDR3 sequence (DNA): TGTGCCAGTAGTAGGAACAGGGGGCCCTATGGCTACACCTTC. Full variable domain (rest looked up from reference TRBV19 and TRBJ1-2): DGGITQSPKYLFRKEGQNVTLSCEQNLNHDAMYWYRQDPGQGLRLIYYSQIVNDFQKGDIAEGYSVSREKKESFPLTVTSAQKNPTAFYLCASSRNRGPYGYTFGSGTRLTVV.

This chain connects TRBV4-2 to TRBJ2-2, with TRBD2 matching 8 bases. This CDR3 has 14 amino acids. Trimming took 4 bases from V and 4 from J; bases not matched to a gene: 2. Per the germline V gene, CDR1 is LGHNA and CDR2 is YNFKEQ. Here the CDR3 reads CASSPTSGTGELFF. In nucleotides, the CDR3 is TGTGCCAGCAGCCCCACTAGCGGCACCGGGGAGCTGTTTTTT.

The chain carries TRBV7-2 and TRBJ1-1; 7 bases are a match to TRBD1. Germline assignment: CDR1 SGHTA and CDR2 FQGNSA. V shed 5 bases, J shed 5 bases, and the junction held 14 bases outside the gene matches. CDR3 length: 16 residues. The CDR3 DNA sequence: TGTGCCAGCAGCGCCAATCGTCCAGGGGGTAGGACTGAAGCTTTCTTT. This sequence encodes CASSANRPGGRTEAFF.

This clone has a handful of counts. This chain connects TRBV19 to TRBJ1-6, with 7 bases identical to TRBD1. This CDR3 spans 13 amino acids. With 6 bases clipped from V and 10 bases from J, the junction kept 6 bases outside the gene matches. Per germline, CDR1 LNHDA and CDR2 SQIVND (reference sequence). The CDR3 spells CASSDRETSPLHF. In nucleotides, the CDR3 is TGTGCCAGTAGCGACAGGGAAACATCACCCCTCCACTTT.

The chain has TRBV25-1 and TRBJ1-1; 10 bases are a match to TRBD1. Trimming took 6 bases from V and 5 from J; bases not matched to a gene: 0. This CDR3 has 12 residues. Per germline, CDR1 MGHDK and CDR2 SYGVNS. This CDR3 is CASRGQGTEAFF. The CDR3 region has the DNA TGTGCCAGCAGGGGACAGGGGACTGAAGCTTTCTTT. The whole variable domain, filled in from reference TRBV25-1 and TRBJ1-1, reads EADIYQTPRYLVIGTGKKITLECSQTMGHDKMYWYQQDPGMELHLIHYSYGVNSTEKGDLSSESTVSRIRTEHFPLTLESARPSHTSQYLCASRGQGTEAFFGQGTRLTVV.

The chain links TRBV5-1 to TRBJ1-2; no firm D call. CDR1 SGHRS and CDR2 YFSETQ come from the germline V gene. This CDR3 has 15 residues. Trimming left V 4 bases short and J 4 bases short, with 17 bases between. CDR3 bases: TGCGCCAGCAGCCGGGAAACCAACCGGGGCTATGGCTACACCTTC. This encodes CASSRETNRGYGYTF.

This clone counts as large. The DNA of the CDR3 is TGTGCCAGCAGTCCCGCTCCCGGGCCACCCAACTATGGCTACACCTTC. Translation gives CASSPAPGPPNYGYTF. This chain uses TRBV27 with TRBJ1-2; D remains unclear. V lost 5 bases and J lost 2, with 18 bases in between. The CDR3 is made up of 16 amino acids. CDR1 MNHEY and CDR2 SMNVEV come from the germline V gene (reference sequence).

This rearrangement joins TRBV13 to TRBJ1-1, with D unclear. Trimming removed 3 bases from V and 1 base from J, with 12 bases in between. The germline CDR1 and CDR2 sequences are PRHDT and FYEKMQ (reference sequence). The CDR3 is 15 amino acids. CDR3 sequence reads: CASSFYYGENTEAFF. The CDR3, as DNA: TGTGCCAGCAGCTTTTATTACGGCGAGAACACTGAAGCTTTCTTT.

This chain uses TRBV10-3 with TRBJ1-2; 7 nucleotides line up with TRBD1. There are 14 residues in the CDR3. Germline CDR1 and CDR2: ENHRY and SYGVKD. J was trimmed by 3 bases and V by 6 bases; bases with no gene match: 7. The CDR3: CAIRVQGRDYGYTF. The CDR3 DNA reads TGTGCCATCAGGGTACAGGGGAGGGACTATGGCTACACCTTC.

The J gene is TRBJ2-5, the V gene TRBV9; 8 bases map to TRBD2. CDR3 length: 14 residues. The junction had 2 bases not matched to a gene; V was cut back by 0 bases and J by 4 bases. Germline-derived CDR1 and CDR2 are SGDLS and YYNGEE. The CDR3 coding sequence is TGTGCCAGCAGCGTAGCGGGAGGGGGAGAGACCCAGTACTTC. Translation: CASSVAGGGETQYF.

CDR3 DNA: TGTGCCAGCAGCAGCAGGTTTCATGAGCAGTTCTTC. Encoded protein: CASSSRFHEQFF. The chain links TRBV11-1 to TRBJ2-1; D gene unclear. V lost 5 bases and J 8 bases, leaving 10 bases between the germline ends. The CDR3 sequence is 12 residues long. Germline values: CDR1 SGHAT, CDR2 FQDESV (reference sequence).

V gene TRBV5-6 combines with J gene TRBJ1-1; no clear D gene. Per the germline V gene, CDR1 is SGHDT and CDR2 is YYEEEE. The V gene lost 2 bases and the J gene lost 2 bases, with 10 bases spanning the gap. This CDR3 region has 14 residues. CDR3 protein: CASSFGHFNTEAFF. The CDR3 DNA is TGTGCCAGCAGCTTTGGTCACTTTAACACTGAAGCTTTCTTT.

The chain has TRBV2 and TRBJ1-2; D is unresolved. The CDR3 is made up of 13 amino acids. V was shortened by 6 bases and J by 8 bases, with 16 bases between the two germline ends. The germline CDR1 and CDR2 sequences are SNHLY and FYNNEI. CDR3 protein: CASSRGAAGGYTF. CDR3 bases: TGTGCCAGCAGCAGAGGTGCGGCTGGGGGCTACACCTTC.

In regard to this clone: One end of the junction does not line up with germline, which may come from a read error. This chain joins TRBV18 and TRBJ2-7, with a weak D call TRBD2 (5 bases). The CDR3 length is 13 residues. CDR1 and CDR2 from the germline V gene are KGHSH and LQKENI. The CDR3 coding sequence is TGTGCCAGCTCGCCACCGGGGACCTACGAGCAGTACTTC. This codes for CASSPPGTYEQYF.

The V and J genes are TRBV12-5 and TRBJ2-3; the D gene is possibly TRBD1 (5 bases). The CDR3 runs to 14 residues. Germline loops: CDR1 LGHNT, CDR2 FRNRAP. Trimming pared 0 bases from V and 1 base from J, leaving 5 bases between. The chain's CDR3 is CASGLVQGTDTQYF. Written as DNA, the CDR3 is TGTGCTAGTGGTTTGGTACAGGGCACAGATACGCAGTATTTT.